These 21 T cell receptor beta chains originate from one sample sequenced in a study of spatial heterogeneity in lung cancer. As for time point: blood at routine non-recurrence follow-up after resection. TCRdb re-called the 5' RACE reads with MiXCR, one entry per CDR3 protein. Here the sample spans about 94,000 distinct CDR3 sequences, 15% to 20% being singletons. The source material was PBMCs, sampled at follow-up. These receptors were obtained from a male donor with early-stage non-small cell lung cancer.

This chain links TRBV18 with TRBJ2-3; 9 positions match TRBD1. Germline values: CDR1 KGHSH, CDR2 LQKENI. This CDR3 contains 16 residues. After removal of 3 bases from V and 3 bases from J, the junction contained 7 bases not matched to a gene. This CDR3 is CASSPGTGTLTDTQYF. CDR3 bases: TGTGCCAGCTCACCGGGGACAGGGACACTTACAGATACGCAGTATTTT.

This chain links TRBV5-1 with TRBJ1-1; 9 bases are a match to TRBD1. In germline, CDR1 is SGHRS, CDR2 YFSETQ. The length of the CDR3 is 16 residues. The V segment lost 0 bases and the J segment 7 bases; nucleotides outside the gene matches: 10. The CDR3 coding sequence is TGCGCCAGCAGCTTGGGGGCTGGGACAGGGAGTGATGAAGCTTTCTTT. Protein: CASSLGAGTGSDEAFF.

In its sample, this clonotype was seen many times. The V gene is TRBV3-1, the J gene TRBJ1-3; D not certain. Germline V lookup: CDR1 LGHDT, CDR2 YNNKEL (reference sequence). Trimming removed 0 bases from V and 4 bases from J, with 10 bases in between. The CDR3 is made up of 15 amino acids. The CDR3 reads CASSQDWAGGNTIYF. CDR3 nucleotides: TGTGCCAGCAGCCAAGATTGGGCAGGAGGAAACACCATATATTTT.

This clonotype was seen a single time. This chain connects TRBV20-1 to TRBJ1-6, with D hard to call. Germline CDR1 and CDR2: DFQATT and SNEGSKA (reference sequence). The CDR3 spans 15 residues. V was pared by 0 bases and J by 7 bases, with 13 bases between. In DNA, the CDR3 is TGCAGTGCTAGAGAAGTAATGGCGCCGAATTCACCCCTCCACTTT. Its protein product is CSAREVMAPNSPLHF.

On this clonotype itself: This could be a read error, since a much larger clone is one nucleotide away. The CDR3 protein is CVWSPGTDLYEQYF. The DNA of the CDR3 is TGTGTCTGGAGCCCCGGGACGGATCTCTACGAGCAGTACTTC. The chain couples TRBV30 to TRBJ2-7, with D perhaps assigned TRBD1 or TRBD2 (5 bases each). The germline V gene encodes CDR1 GTSNPN and CDR2 SVGIG (reference sequence). This CDR3 comprises 14 residues.

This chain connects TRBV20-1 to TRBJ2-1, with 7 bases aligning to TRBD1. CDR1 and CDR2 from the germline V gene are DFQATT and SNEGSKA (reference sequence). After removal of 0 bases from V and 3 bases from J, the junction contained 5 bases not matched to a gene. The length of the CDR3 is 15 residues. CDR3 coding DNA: TGCAGTGCTAGAGATCAGGGACAGCGCTACAATGAGCAGTTCTTC. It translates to CSARDQGQRYNEQFF.

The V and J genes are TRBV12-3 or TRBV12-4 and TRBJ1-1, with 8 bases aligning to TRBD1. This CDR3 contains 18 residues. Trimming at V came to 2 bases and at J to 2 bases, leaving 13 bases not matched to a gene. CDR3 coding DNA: TGTGCCAGCAGTTTAATTGAGCTTTGGACAGGGACCAACACTGAAGCTTTCTTT. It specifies CASSLIELWTGTNTEAFF.

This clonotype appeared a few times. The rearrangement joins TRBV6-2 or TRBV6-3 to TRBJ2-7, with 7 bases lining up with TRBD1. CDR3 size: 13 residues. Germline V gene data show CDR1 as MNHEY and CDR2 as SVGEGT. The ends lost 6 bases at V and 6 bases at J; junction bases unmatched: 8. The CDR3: CASSSGQHSEQYV. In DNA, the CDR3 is TGTGCCAGCAGCTCGGGACAGCACTCCGAGCAGTACGTC.

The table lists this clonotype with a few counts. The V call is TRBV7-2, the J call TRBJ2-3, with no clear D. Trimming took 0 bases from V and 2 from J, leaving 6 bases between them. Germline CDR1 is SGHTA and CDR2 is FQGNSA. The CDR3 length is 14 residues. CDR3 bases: TGTGCCAGCAGCTTAGCAACTTACACAGATACGCAGTATTTT. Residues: CASSLATYTDTQYF.

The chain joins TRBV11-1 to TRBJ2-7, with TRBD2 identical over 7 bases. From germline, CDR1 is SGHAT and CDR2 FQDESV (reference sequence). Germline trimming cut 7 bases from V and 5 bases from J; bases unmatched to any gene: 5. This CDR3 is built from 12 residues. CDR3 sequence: CASNPRGDEQYF. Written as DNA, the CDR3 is TGTGCCAGCAACCCCCGGGGGGACGAGCAGTACTTC.

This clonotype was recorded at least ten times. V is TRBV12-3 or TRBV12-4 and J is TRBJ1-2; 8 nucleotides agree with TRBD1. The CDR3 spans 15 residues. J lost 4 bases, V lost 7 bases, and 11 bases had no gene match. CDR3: CASKFQGAHSYGYTF. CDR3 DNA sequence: TGTGCCAGCAAGTTCCAGGGGGCGCATAGCTATGGCTACACCTTC.

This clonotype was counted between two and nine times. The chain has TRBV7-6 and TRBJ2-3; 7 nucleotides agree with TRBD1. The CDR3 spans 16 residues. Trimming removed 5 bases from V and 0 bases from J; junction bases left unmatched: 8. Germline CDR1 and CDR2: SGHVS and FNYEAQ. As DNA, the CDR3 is TGTGCCAGCAGCGAGGGGGCACGGGGTAGCACAGATACGCAGTATTTT. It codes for CASSEGARGSTDTQYF.

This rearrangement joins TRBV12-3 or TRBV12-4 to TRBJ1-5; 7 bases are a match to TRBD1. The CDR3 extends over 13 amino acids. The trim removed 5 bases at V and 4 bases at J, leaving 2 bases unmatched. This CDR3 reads CASSGTDNQPQHF. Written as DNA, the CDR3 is TGTGCCAGCAGTGGGACAGATAATCAGCCCCAGCATTTT.

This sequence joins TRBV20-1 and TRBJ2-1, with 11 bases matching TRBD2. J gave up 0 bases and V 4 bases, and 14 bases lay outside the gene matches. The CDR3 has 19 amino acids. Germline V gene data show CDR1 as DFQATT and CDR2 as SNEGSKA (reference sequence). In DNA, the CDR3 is TGCAGTGCTACTGTCAGACTAGCGGGGCTTATTAGCTCCTACAATGAGCAGTTCTTC. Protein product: CSATVRLAGLISSYNEQFF.

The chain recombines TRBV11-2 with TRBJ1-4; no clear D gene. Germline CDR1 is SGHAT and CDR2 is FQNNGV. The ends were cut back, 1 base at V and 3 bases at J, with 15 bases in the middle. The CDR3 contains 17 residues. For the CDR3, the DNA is TGTGCCAGCAGCTTAGTCGGGCAGCCGTTAGCTAATGAAAAACTGTTTTTT. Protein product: CASSLVGQPLANEKLFF.

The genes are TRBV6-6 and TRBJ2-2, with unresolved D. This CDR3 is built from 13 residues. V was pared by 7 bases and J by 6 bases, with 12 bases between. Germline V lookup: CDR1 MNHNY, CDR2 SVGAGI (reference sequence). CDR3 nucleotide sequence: TGTGCCAGCAACCTGGTTGGGGCCGGGGAGCTGTTTTTT. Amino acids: CASNLVGAGELFF.

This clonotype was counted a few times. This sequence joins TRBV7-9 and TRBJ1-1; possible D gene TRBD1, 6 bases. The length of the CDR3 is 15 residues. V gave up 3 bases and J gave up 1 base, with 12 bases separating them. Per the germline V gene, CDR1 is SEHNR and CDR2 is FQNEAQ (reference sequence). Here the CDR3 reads CASSFVPTGNTEAFF. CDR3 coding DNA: TGTGCCAGCAGCTTCGTCCCGACAGGGAACACTGAAGCTTTCTTT.

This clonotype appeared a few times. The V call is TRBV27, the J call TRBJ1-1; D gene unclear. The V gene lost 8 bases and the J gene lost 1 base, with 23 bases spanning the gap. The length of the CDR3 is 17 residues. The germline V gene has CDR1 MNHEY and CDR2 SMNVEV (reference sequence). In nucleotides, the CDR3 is TGTGCCAGCTCCACGAACCGGGAAGAACGGCGGAACACTGAAGCTTTCTTT. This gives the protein CASSTNREERRNTEAFF.

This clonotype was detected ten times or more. This CDR3 reads CASTDRADNSNQPQHF. DNA for the CDR3: TGTGCCAGTACTGACCGGGCGGACAATAGCAATCAGCCCCAGCATTTT. The V and J genes are TRBV19 and TRBJ1-5; maybe TRBD1 (5 bases). The germline V and J ends were trimmed by 7 bases and 0 bases, with 16 bases remaining between them. The CDR3 contains 16 residues. The germline V gene has CDR1 LNHDA and CDR2 SQIVND (reference sequence).

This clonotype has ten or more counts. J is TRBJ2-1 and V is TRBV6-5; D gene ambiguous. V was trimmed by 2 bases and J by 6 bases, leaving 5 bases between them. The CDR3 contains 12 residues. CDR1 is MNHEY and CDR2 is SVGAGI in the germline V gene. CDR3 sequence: CASSYGVNEQFF. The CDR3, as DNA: TGTGCCAGCAGTTACGGAGTCAATGAGCAGTTCTTC.

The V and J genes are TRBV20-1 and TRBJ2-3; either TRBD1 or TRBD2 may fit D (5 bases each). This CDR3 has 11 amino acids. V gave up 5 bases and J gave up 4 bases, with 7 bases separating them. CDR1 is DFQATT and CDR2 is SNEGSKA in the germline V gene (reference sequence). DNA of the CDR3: TGCAGTGCTTTGGGGGCAGATACGCAGTATTTT. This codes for CSALGADTQYF.